Detailed here is one T cell receptor beta chain. This sample is part of a study of T cell changes during pregnancy in multiple sclerosis. TCRdb's copy holds only in-frame clones and misses some; the assay was immunoSEQ multiplex PCR. Found here are tens of thousands of clones, roughly 91% of them singletons; the top ten hold 1.3%. Germline CDR1 reads SGHKS; CDR2 reads YYEKEE (reference sequence). J gave up 10 bases and V 4 bases, and 9 bases lay outside the gene matches. The CDR3 covers 15 residues. This TCR was recovered from a female donor with multiple sclerosis, enrolled in a pregnancy study. Sequencing used peripheral blood, obtained in the second trimester of pregnancy. The chain uses TRBV5-5 and TRBJ2-1; 12 bases are shared with TRBD2. CDR3 residues: CASSLAGGPWKEQFF. The CDR3 DNA is TGTGCCAGCAGCCTAGCGGGGGGGCCTTGGAAGGAGCAGTTCTTC.